One sample yielded the 26 T cell receptor beta chains listed below, sequenced in a study of CD8 T cells in ankylosing spondylitis. TCRdb fed the 5' RACE reads into MiXCR, producing one record per CDR3 protein. There are about 340,000 distinct CDR3 sequences in the sample; under 15% occur only once, and 0.9% to 1.2% lies in the top ten. Sequencing was done on a sample of blood, either unsorted or a sorted T cell fraction (not recorded which). These receptors all come from a male donor with ankylosing spondylitis or in good health (not recorded which).

The V gene is TRBV7-6, the J gene TRBJ2-1; TRBD2 agrees at 7 bases. V was clipped by 1 base and J by 2 bases; unmatched bases: 5. This CDR3 region has 16 residues. Germline CDR1 reads SGHVS; CDR2 reads FNYEAQ. The CDR3 DNA follows: TGTGCCAGCAGCTTAGAAGGAGCGGGACCCTACAATGAGCAGTTCTTC. Its translation is CASSLEGAGPYNEQFF.

This clonotype occurred a few times. Here the CDR3 reads CASSQEGTGGPYEQYF. For the CDR3, the DNA is TGCGCCAGCAGCCAAGAGGGGACAGGCGGCCCCTACGAGCAGTACTTC. The V gene is TRBV4-1, the J gene TRBJ2-7, with 8 bases fitting TRBD1. This CDR3 comprises 16 residues. The V gene end was trimmed by 0 bases and the J gene end by 2 bases; junction bases not matched to a gene: 6. Germline CDR1 is MGHRA and CDR2 is YSYEKL.

The genes are TRBV20-1 and TRBJ1-2; unclear D gene. The CDR3 runs 15 residues. The V end lost 1 base, the J end lost 0 bases, and 12 bases lay between the germline ends. Germline V gene data show CDR1 as DFQATT and CDR2 as SNEGSKA (reference sequence). Here the CDR3 DNA reads TGCAGTGCTAGAGTTGAGGAGATGTCTAACTATGGCTACACCTTC. This translates into CSARVEEMSNYGYTF.

This clonotype showed up just a few times. This chain connects TRBV15 to TRBJ1-1; D call uncertain. Germline CDR1 LNHNV, CDR2 YYDKDF (reference sequence). This CDR3 spans 14 amino acids. V lost 0 bases, J lost 1 base, and 6 bases lay in between. The CDR3 is CATSRDLANTEAFF. CDR3 nucleotides: TGTGCCACCAGCAGAGATCTTGCGAACACTGAAGCTTTCTTT. Supplemented by reference TRBV15 and TRBJ1-1, the full variable domain reads DAMVIQNPRYQVTQFGKPVTLSCSQTLNHNVMYWYQQKSSQAPKLLFHYYDKDFNNEADTPDNFQSRRPNTSFCFLDIRSPGLGDTAMYLCATSRDLANTEAFFGQGTRLTVV.

This chain uses TRBV6-5 with TRBJ2-5; 7 bases agree with TRBD2. The length of the CDR3 is 15 residues. V dropped 0 bases and J dropped 5; count of bases not matched to a gene: 6. CDR1 and CDR2 (germline): MNHEY, SVGAGI. In nucleotides, the CDR3 is TGTGCCAGCAGTTACTCAGGACGGGAGGTGGAGACCCAGTACTTC. Protein: CASSYSGREVETQYF.

This chain uses TRBV2 with TRBJ2-5; TRBD1 matches at 8 bases. The CDR3 has 15 residues. Trimming took 3 bases from V and 5 from J; bases not matched to a gene: 8. CDR1 SNHLY and CDR2 FYNNEI come from the germline V gene. The CDR3 region is CASSDRGLKAETQYF. CDR3 nucleotides: TGTGCCAGCAGTGACAGGGGGCTCAAGGCCGAGACCCAGTACTTC.

This clonotype was observed many times. The chain links TRBV7-9 to TRBJ2-3; TRBD1 matches at 7 bases. Germline CDR1 reads SEHNR; CDR2 reads FQNEAQ (reference sequence). V lost 5 bases and J lost 0; bases outside the gene matches: 11. The CDR3 runs 17 residues. The CDR3 region has the DNA TGTGCCAGCAGCCTAACAGGGGCCGGTTCTAGCACAGATACGCAGTATTTT. Translating gives CASSLTGAGSSTDTQYF.

The V call is TRBV20-1, the J call TRBJ2-3; D remains unclear. This CDR3 has 14 amino acids. Trimming shortened V by 2 bases and J by 6 bases, and 15 bases separated the two germline ends. Germline values: CDR1 DFQATT, CDR2 SNEGSKA (reference sequence). CDR3 amino acids: CSARIDGFTDTQYF. The CDR3 DNA reads as TGCAGTGCTAGAATTGACGGCTTTACGGATACGCAGTATTTT.

This clonotype was seen repeatedly, ten times or more. The chain recombines TRBV5-1 with TRBJ1-4, with a possible D match to TRBD1 (5 bases). Looked up from germline, CDR1 is SGHRS and CDR2 is YFSETQ. CDR3 length equals 13 residues. V was clipped by 1 base and J by 5 bases, with 6 bases between them. DNA for the CDR3: TGCGCCAGCAGCTTGTCAGGGAATGAAAAACTGTTTTTT. Protein sequence: CASSLSGNEKLFF.

The chain carries TRBV12-5 and TRBJ2-5; TRBD1 agrees at 8 bases. The CDR3 has 13 amino acids. Trimming at V came to 8 bases and at J to 5 bases, leaving 7 bases not matched to a gene. CDR1 is LGHNT, CDR2 FRNRAP, per germline. The CDR3 DNA reads TGTGCTAGTAGGTCAGGGGGCTGGGAGACCCAGTACTTC. It specifies CASRSGGWETQYF.

J is TRBJ2-7 and V is TRBV20-1, with a weak D call TRBD2 (5 bases). The CDR3 consists of 15 residues. The germline V and J ends were trimmed by 0 bases and 8 bases, with 20 bases remaining between them. Germline assignment: CDR1 DFQATT and CDR2 SNEGSKA (reference sequence). The CDR3 DNA follows: TGCAGTGCTAGAGATTTTGAGGCCACGGGGATAAAGCAGTACTTC. Its protein is CSARDFEATGIKQYF.

This clonotype was seen a handful of times. This rearrangement joins TRBV7-9 to TRBJ2-7; 11 nucleotides match TRBD2. J gave up 13 bases and V 3 bases, and 5 bases lay outside the gene matches. The germline V gene encodes CDR1 SEHNR and CDR2 FQNEAQ (reference sequence). CDR3 size: 12 residues. CDR3 in amino acids: CASSLTSGAPYF. CDR3 nucleotides: TGTGCCAGCAGCTTGACTAGCGGGGCCCCTTACTTC.

This clonotype appeared a few times. The V and J genes are TRBV6-5 and TRBJ1-1; TRBD1 matches at 8 bases. V shed 2 bases, J shed 3 bases, and the junction held 2 bases outside the gene matches. The germline V gene has CDR1 MNHEY and CDR2 SVGAGI. The CDR3 length is 14 residues. The CDR3 nucleotides are TGTGCCAGCAGTTACACAGGGGGACACACTGAAGCTTTCTTT. It specifies CASSYTGGHTEAFF.

This clonotype was counted many times. This rearrangement joins TRBV5-1 to TRBJ1-2, with D maybe TRBD1 (5 bases). CDR1 is SGHRS and CDR2 is YFSETQ in the germline V gene. This CDR3 is 16 amino acids long. Trimming took 1 base from V and 0 from J, leaving 13 bases between them. DNA of the CDR3: TGCGCCAGCAGCTTGTACGTAACAGGCCCTAACTATGGCTACACCTTC. It is translated as CASSLYVTGPNYGYTF. Full variable domain (rest looked up from reference TRBV5-1 and TRBJ1-2): KAGVTQTPRYLIKTRGQQVTLSCSPISGHRSVSWYQQTPGQGLQFLFEYFSETQRNKGNFPGRFSGRQFSNSRSEMNVSTLELGDSALYLCASSLYVTGPNYGYTFGSGTRLTVV.

This chain uses TRBV11-1 with TRBJ2-7, with D unclear. The ends were cut back, 2 bases at V and 2 bases at J, with 10 bases in the middle. Germline V gene data show CDR1 as SGHAT and CDR2 as FQDESV (reference sequence). The CDR3 covers 14 residues. CDR3 nucleotide sequence: TGTGCCAGCAGCTTACAACCAACCCCCTACGAGCAGTACTTC. It codes for CASSLQPTPYEQYF. Filled out from reference TRBV11-1 and TRBJ2-7, the complete variable domain reads EAEVAQSPRYKITEKSQAVAFWCDPISGHATLYWYRQILGQGPELLVQFQDESVVDDSQLPKDRFSAERLKGVDSTLKIQPAELGDSAMYLCASSLQPTPYEQYFGPGTRLTVT.

This clonotype was detected ten times or more. J is TRBJ2-5 and V is TRBV7-9; D ambiguous. V was pared by 5 bases and J by 5 bases, with 15 bases between. The CDR3 is made up of 14 amino acids. Germline V gene lookup returns CDR1 SEHNR and CDR2 FQNEAQ (reference sequence). The DNA for the CDR3 is TGTGCCAGCAGCCCACCAGCTCAAGCGGAGACCCAGTACTTC. Its protein product is CASSPPAQAETQYF.

This clonotype was seen only a few times. The chain has TRBV6-1 and TRBJ2-1; 8 nucleotides match TRBD2. Per germline, CDR1 MNHNS and CDR2 SASEGT. This CDR3 comprises 15 residues. V lost 6 bases and J lost 7; bases outside the gene matches: 11. CDR3: CASSPVSGRVNEQFF. In nucleotides, the CDR3 is TGTGCCAGCAGCCCCGTCAGCGGGAGAGTTAATGAGCAGTTCTTC.

This clonotype has a handful of counts. The chain employs TRBV3-1 and TRBJ2-3; D not resolved. The CDR3 has 12 residues. Germline V gene data show CDR1 as LGHDT and CDR2 as YNNKEL (reference sequence). The germline V and J ends were trimmed by 1 base and 3 bases, with 2 bases remaining between them. CDR3 protein: CASSQGTDTQYF. CDR3 coding DNA: TGTGCCAGCAGCCAAGGAACAGATACGCAGTATTTT.

This chain links TRBV29-1 with TRBJ2-1, with D possibly called TRBD1 or TRBD2 (6 bases each). The CDR3 is made up of 14 amino acids. Germline CDR1 SQVTM, CDR2 ANQGSEA. V gave up 7 bases and J gave up 4 bases, with 17 bases separating them. The DNA for the CDR3 is TGCAGCGCCTCGGCCGGGGGCGCTTACAATGAGCAGTTCTTC. It codes for CSASAGGAYNEQFF.

CDR3 in DNA: TGCGCCAGCACCTCTTGGGACAGCACCACCGGGGAGCTGTTTTTT. Its protein product is CASTSWDSTTGELFF. The rearrangement links TRBV5-1 to TRBJ2-2, with TRBD1 identical over 7 bases. The CDR3 covers 15 residues. Germline trimming cut 6 bases from V and 4 bases from J; bases unmatched to any gene: 9. Germline assignment: CDR1 SGHRS and CDR2 YFSETQ. Full variable domain (rest looked up from reference TRBV5-1 and TRBJ2-2): KAGVTQTPRYLIKTRGQQVTLSCSPISGHRSVSWYQQTPGQGLQFLFEYFSETQRNKGNFPGRFSGRQFSNSRSEMNVSTLELGDSALYLCASTSWDSTTGELFFGEGSRLTVL.

The sample holds a few counts of this clonotype. The V call is TRBV20-1, the J call TRBJ1-1, with 7 bases aligning to TRBD1. Germline CDR1 is DFQATT and CDR2 is SNEGSKA (reference sequence). CDR3 length equals 16 residues. Losses at the gene ends were 3 bases for V and 0 bases for J; bases not matched to a gene: 10. The CDR3 region is CSARGFQGVMNTEAFF. As DNA, the CDR3 is TGCAGTGCTAGGGGTTTCCAGGGGGTCATGAACACTGAAGCTTTCTTT.

The rearrangement uses TRBV7-2 and TRBJ2-1, with D perhaps matching TRBD1 or TRBD2 (5 bases each). This CDR3 is 13 amino acids long. Germline CDR1 and CDR2: SGHTA and FQGNSA. V was shortened by 3 bases and J by 12 bases, with 15 bases between the two germline ends. The CDR3 DNA sequence: TGTGCCAGCAGCTTGGGGGAGACAGTCAGGCAGTTCTTC. Protein: CASSLGETVRQFF.

Note on this clonotype: This clone may be a read error of a much larger clone one base away. V gene TRBV5-6 combines with J gene TRBJ2-5; D may correspond to TRBD1 or TRBD2 (5 bases each). V was trimmed by 3 bases and J by 4 bases, leaving 22 bases between them. The CDR3 is made up of 17 amino acids. Germline V gene sequence: CDR1 SGHDT, CDR2 YYEEEE. CDR3 region: CASSSGAPDRGSETQYF. CDR3 bases: TGTGCCAGCAGCTCCGGGGCTCCTGATAGGGGTTCAGAGACCCAGTACTTC.

This rearrangement joins TRBV5-1 to TRBJ2-3, with 7 nucleotides matching TRBD1. The germline V gene has CDR1 SGHRS and CDR2 YFSETQ. The junction had 11 bases not matched to a gene; V was cut back by 7 bases and J by 0 bases. The CDR3 has 16 residues. CDR3 residues: CASGPPTGSSTDTQYF. CDR3 bases: TGCGCCAGCGGTCCTCCGACAGGGTCTAGCACAGATACGCAGTATTTT. The entire variable domain, with the rest obtained from reference TRBV5-1 and TRBJ2-3, is as follows: KAGVTQTPRYLIKTRGQQVTLSCSPISGHRSVSWYQQTPGQGLQFLFEYFSETQRNKGNFPGRFSGRQFSNSRSEMNVSTLELGDSALYLCASGPPTGSSTDTQYFGPGTRLTVL.

The CDR3: CASSPADSEQFF. The CDR3 DNA sequence: TGTGCCAGCTCTCCGGCTGATAGTGAGCAGTTCTTC. This chain connects TRBV18 to TRBJ2-1; D is undetermined. V was shortened by 6 bases and J by 9 bases, with 12 bases between the two germline ends. Germline loops: CDR1 KGHSH, CDR2 LQKENI. The CDR3 sequence is 12 residues long.

The chain recombines TRBV11-2 with TRBJ2-6; the match to TRBD1 covers 7 bases. The CDR3 has 15 residues. V shed 5 bases, J shed 1 base, and the junction held 2 bases outside the gene matches. CDR1 and CDR2 from the germline V gene are SGHAT and FQNNGV. CDR3 residues: CASSMTGSGANVLTF. The CDR3 DNA reads TGTGCCAGCAGCATGACAGGGTCTGGGGCCAACGTCCTGACTTTC. Using reference TRBV11-2 and TRBJ2-6 for the parts outside the CDR3, the full variable domain is EAGVAQSPRYKIIEKRQSVAFWCNPISGHATLYWYQQILGQGPKLLIQFQNNGVVDDSQLPKDRFSAERLKGVDSTLKIQPAKLEDSAVYLCASSMTGSGANVLTFGAGSRLTVL.